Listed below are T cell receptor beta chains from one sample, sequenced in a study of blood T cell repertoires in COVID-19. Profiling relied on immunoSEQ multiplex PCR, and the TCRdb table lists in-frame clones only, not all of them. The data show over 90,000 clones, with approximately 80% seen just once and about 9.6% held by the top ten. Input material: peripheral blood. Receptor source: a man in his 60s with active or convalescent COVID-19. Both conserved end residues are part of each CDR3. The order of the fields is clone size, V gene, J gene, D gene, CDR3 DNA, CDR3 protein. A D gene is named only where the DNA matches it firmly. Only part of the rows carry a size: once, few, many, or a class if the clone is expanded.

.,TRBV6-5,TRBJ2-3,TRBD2,TGTGCCAGCAGTCTATGGACTAGCGGCACAGATACGCAGTATTTT,CASSLWTSGTDTQYF
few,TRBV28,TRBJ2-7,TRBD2,TGTGCCAGCAGGGTACTAGCGGGCACCGGCGAGCAGTACTTC,CASRVLAGTGEQYF
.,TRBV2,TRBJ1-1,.,TGTGCCAGCAGCGATCACAGGAACACTGAAGCTTTCTTT,CASSDHRNTEAFF
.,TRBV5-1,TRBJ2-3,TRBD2,TGCGCCAGCCAAGCGGGAGGCGGCACAGATACGCAGTATTTT,CASQAGGGTDTQYF
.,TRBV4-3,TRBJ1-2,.,TGCGCCAGCAGCCAAGACGGAGGGGAGTATGGCTACACCTTC,CASSQDGGEYGYTF
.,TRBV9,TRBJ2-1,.,TGTGCCAGCAGCGGAGTACGGAGCTCCTACAATGAGCAGTTCTTC,CASSGVRSSYNEQFF
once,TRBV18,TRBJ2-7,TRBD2,TGTGCCAGCTCGCGCAGCGGGGGGACCTACGAGCAGTACTTC,CASSRSGGTYEQYF
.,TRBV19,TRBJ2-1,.,TGTGCCAGTAGTACCCTTTCCAATGAGCAGTTCTTC,CASSTLSNEQFF
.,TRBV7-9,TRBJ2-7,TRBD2,TGTGCCAGCAGCGACTCGGGGGGAACCCCCTACGAGCAGTACTTC,CASSDSGGTPYEQYF
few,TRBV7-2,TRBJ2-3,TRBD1,TGTGCCAGCAGCTTTACAGGGGTGAGCACAGATACGCAGTATTTT,CASSFTGVSTDTQYF
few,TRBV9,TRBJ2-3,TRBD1,TGTGCCAGCAGCGTACAGGGGGAGAGTTTGACAGATACGCAGTATTTT,CASSVQGESLTDTQYF
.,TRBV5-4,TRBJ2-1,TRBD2,TGTGCCAGCAGCTTGATGGCTAGCGGGAGGAATGAGCAGTTCTTC,CASSLMASGRNEQFF
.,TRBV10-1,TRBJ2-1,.,TGCGCCAGCACCGGAGGGCTAGCCAATGAGCAGTTCTTC,CASTGGLANEQFF
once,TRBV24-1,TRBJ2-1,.,TGTGCCACCAGTAACGGGAGAACAAATGAGCAGTTCTTC,CATSNGRTNEQFF
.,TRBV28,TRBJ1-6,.,TGTGCCAGCAGTTTATCGGGGACACGTACCGGGTCACCCCTCCACTTT,CASSLSGTRTGSPLHF
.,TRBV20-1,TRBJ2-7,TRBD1,TGCAGTGCTAGTCTTTCGGGACAGCGGTCCTACGAGCAGTACTTC,CSASLSGQRSYEQYF
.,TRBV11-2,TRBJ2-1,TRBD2,TGTGCCAGCAGCTTAGCTGGGGGGACTAGCGGGATGGCGGATGAGCAGTTCTTC,CASSLAGGTSGMADEQFF
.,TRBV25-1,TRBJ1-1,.,TGTGCCAGCAAGCTGACGGGGTGGGCTGAAGCTTTCTTT,CASKLTGWAEAFF
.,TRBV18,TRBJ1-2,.,TGTGCCAGCTCACCGAAGACGACACCGAGCTATGGCTACACCTTC,CASSPKTTPSYGYTF
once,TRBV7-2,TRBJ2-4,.,TGTGCCAGCAGCTTAGATGGAGCAGGGAACATTCAGTACTTC,CASSLDGAGNIQYF
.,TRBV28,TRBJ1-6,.,TGTGCCAGCAACTCTCTGCAGGCGGGGAATAATTCACCCCTCCACTTT,CASNSLQAGNNSPLHF
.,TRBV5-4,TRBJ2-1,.,TGTGCCAGCCGCACTTACCGGGACACGGTGAGGAATGAGCAGTTCTTC,CASRTYRDTVRNEQFF
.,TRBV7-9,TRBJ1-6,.,TGTGCCAGCAGCCACCCACCCGGGGGGCCCCAGAATTCACCCCTCCACTTT,CASSHPPGGPQNSPLHF
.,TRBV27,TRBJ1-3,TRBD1,TGTGCCAGCAGCCCCAGAAGGACAGGGGTCTCTGGAAACACCATATATTTT,CASSPRRTGVSGNTIYF
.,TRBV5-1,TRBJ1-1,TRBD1,TGCGCCAGCACCCCAGGGGGTTCGGAGTCGCGGGCTTTCTTT,CASTPGGSESRAFF
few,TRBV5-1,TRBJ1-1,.,TGCGCCAGCAGCTTGGCCCTGGGGGCTGGGGCTGAAGCTTTCTTT,CASSLALGAGAEAFF
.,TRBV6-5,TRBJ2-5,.,TGTGCCAGCAGGATACAGGGTGTAGAGACCCAGTACTTC,CASRIQGVETQYF
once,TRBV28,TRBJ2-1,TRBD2,TGTGCCAGCAGTAAAGCGGGATCCAACAATGAGCAGTTCTTC,CASSKAGSNNEQFF